Listed below are T cell receptor beta chains from one sample, sequenced in a study of shared clonotypes between healthy human individuals. Generated by immunoSEQ multiplex PCR, the TCRdb table keeps only in-frame clones and is missing some. Of 700,000 or so clones detected, about two thirds appear once; the ten largest clones hold approximately 1.8%. Sequencing was done on a sample of memory CD4+ T cells sorted from blood. The source of these receptors is a woman between 25 and 40 years old in good health. Both conserved end residues are part of each CDR3. A D gene is named only where the DNA matches it firmly. Size is omitted from some rows. Given values are once, few, many or a class for expanded clones.

v_call	j_call	d_call	clone_size	cdr3_nt	cdr3_aa
TRBV11-2	TRBJ2-7	.	.	TGTGCCAGCATCCTGGACCAGGGATCCTACGAGCAGTACTTC	CASILDQGSYEQYF
TRBV6-6	TRBJ2-7	TRBD2	many	TGTGCCAGCTGTACGAGCGGGAGGGCGGGTGACGAGCAGTACTTC	CASCTSGRAGDEQYF
TRBV27	TRBJ2-3	.	.	TGTGCCAGCAGTCCAGGGTTCACTAGCACAGATACGCAGTATTTT	CASSPGFTSTDTQYF
TRBV18	TRBJ1-4	.	.	TGTGCCAGCTCACCACTAGGCGGTGCAACTAATGAAAAACTGTTTTTT	CASSPLGGATNEKLFF
TRBV11-2	TRBJ2-7	.	.	TGTGCCAGCAGCTTAGATCTTGTCAGCTCCTACGAGCAGTACTTC	CASSLDLVSSYEQYF
TRBV4-1	TRBJ1-5	.	many	TGCGCCAGCAGCCAAGATCAGGGAAATCAGCCCCAGCATTTT	CASSQDQGNQPQHF
TRBV21-1	TRBJ1-2	.	.	TGTGCCAGCAGCCCTGTAAATACTAGGGGCTACACCTTC	CASSPVNTRGYTF
TRBV19	TRBJ1-3	.	.	TGTGCCAGTAGTTCCGGCGGGAACGCAAACACCATATATTTT	CASSSGGNANTIYF
TRBV7-8	TRBJ2-1	TRBD1	.	TGTGCCAGCAGCTCCGGACAGGGTCGGGAGCAGTTCTTC	CASSSGQGREQFF
TRBV2	TRBJ2-6	.	.	TGTGCCAGCAGCCTCTCTGGGGCCAACGTCCTGACTTTC	CASSLSGANVLTF
TRBV28	TRBJ2-1	.	.	TGTGCCAGCAGTTTCGGAGGTTCGGGGGACAATGAGCAGTTCTTC	CASSFGGSGDNEQFF
TRBV1	TRBJ2-1	.	once	TGCACCAGCAGCCAAGACGCCGGTTCCCTCTACAATGAGCAGTTCTTC	CTSSQDAGSLYNEQFF
TRBV27	TRBJ2-7	.	.	TGTGCCAGCAGTTTAATTTCTGGGGGCGCAAACGCAGTAAGGGTGCAGTACTTC	CASSLISGGANAVRVQYF
TRBV25-1	TRBJ2-1	TRBD1	.	TGTGCCAGCAGACAGGACAGGGGGCGAAATGAGCAGTTCTTC	CASRQDRGRNEQFF
TRBV5-6	TRBJ2-1	.	.	TGTGCCAGCAGCCCGCAACTGGTTTATGAGCAGTTCTTC	CASSPQLVYEQFF
TRBV6-1	TRBJ1-5	.	few	TGTGCCAGCAGTGAAGCCCAGGATGGGCAGCCCCAGCATTTT	CASSEAQDGQPQHF
TRBV7-2	TRBJ2-3	TRBD1	.	TGTGCCAGCAGCCTCGGGACAGGGGCTACCACAGATACGCAGTATTTT	CASSLGTGATTDTQYF
TRBV28	TRBJ1-2	.	.	TGTGCCAGCAGTTTACTGGAGGGACGTGGCTACACCTTC	CASSLLEGRGYTF
TRBV11-2	TRBJ2-7	.	.	TGTGCCAGCAGCTTAGGCGGCAGGGGGGTATACGAGCAGTACTTC	CASSLGGRGVYEQYF
TRBV11-1	TRBJ2-2	.	.	TGTGCCAGCAGACGGAGAGATTATACCGGGGAGCTGTTTTTT	CASRRRDYTGELFF
TRBV7-9	TRBJ2-2	.	.	TGTGCCAGCAGCCACCATTCCGGGGAGCTGTTTTTT	CASSHHSGELFF
TRBV5-1	TRBJ2-1	.	.	TGCGCCAGCAGCGCACGGGACACGTCGTACAATGAGCAGTTCTTC	CASSARDTSYNEQFF
TRBV4-2	TRBJ2-3	TRBD2	.	TGTGCCAGCAGCCAAGCTTCTAGCGGGAGGGCAAGCACAGATACGCAGTATTTT	CASSQASSGRASTDTQYF
TRBV28	TRBJ2-7	.	.	TGTGCCAGCGGTCAACAGATATGGGAGCAGTACTTC	CASGQQIWEQYF
TRBV12-1	TRBJ2-3	.	once	TGTGCCAGCAGCTCACGACTAGCGGGAGGAGCAGATACGCAGTATTTT	CASSSRLAGGADTQYF
TRBV29-1	TRBJ2-5	.	.	TGCAGCGTTGAAGGATTTGGGGAGACCCAGTACTTC	CSVEGFGETQYF
TRBV18	TRBJ2-1	TRBD2	once	TGTGCCAGCTCACCGCGGGGGAAGGCCCACTATGAGCAGTTCTTC	CASSPRGKAHYEQFF
TRBV29-1	TRBJ2-1	.	.	TGCAGCGTTGGAGGGGCGGACAGCTTGTTGAGGGTCTCCTACAATGAGCAGTTCTTC	CSVGGADSLLRVSYNEQFF
TRBV28	TRBJ1-2	.	.	TGTGCCAGCAGTTTTGGGGACCGCCCGGATGGCTACACCTTC	CASSFGDRPDGYTF
TRBV4-2	TRBJ2-7	TRBD2	.	TGTGCCAGCAGCCAAGATACGAGTTCTAGCGGGAGAGGGAGTGAGCAGTACTTC	CASSQDTSSSGRGSEQYF
TRBV25-1	TRBJ1-1	TRBD1	.	TGTGCCAGCAAGAGACAGGGGGAGACTGAAGCTTTCTTT	CASKRQGETEAFF
TRBV25-1	TRBJ2-3	TRBD2	.	TGTGCCAGCAGTGAAGGGGGGGGCACAGATACGCAGTATTTT	CASSEGGGTDTQYF
TRBV4-1	TRBJ2-2	.	.	TGCGCCAGCAGCTCAGCGGCACAACTAAACACCGGGGAGCTGTTTTTT	CASSSAAQLNTGELFF
TRBV7-9	TRBJ1-1	TRBD1	.	TGTGCCAGCAGCTTAGGACAGGGGGCAAAATTGGGCACTGAAGCTTTCTTT	CASSLGQGAKLGTEAFF
TRBV4-2	TRBJ2-7	TRBD1	.	TGTGCCAGCAGCTTGGGATCGGACAGGGGTACCTACGAGCAGTACTTC	CASSLGSDRGTYEQYF
TRBV7-8	TRBJ1-1	TRBD1	.	TGTGCCAGCAGCTCCACCGGGACAGCGAACACTGAAGCTTTCTTT	CASSSTGTANTEAFF
TRBV2	TRBJ2-2	.	.	TGTGCCAGACAGAAGGAACAGGGACGGGACACCGGGGAGCTGTTTTTT	CARQKEQGRDTGELFF
TRBV9	TRBJ2-7	TRBD2	once	TGTGCCAGCAGCGAGGGGACTAGCTCAGACCGTTACGAGCAGTACTTC	CASSEGTSSDRYEQYF
TRBV5-1	TRBJ2-1	.	.	TGCGCCAGCAGCTTGAGCTTCGTGCTCTACAATGAGCAGTTCTTC	CASSLSFVLYNEQFF
TRBV28	TRBJ1-3	.	.	TGTGCCAGCAGTTTGGACCTGGGAAACACCATATATTTT	CASSLDLGNTIYF
TRBV5-6	TRBJ1-5	.	few	TGTGCCAGCAGCTGGACCGGAGAAAGGGGCCCCCAGCATTTT	CASSWTGERGPQHF
TRBV30	TRBJ1-3	.	.	TGTGCCTGGGAAGGCCGCCGAAACACCATATATTTT	CAWEGRRNTIYF
TRBV25-1	TRBJ2-7	.	.	TGTGCCAGCAGTGGACAGGACCTAACCTACGAGCAGTACTTC	CASSGQDLTYEQYF
TRBV19	TRBJ2-1	TRBD2	.	TGTGCCAGTGGGGACGGGAGGCCGTACAATGAGCAGTTCTTC	CASGDGRPYNEQFF
TRBV15	TRBJ2-6	.	.	TGTGCCACCAGCAGAAAAGGCGGAGTCTCTGGGGCCAACGTCCTGACTTTC	CATSRKGGVSGANVLTF
TRBV7-9	TRBJ2-3	.	.	TGTGCCAGCAGAATAGGCAGCACAGATACGCAGTATTTT	CASRIGSTDTQYF
TRBV30	TRBJ1-3	TRBD1	.	TGTGCCTGGAGTGTACAGGGGGTGCCTGGAAACACCATATATTTT	CAWSVQGVPGNTIYF
TRBV5-1	TRBJ2-7	.	.	TGCGCCAGCAGCTTCAATCATGATGTGTCCTACGAGCAGTACTTC	CASSFNHDVSYEQYF
TRBV18	TRBJ2-7	.	.	TGTGCCAGCTCACCACGGGAACAATCCTACGAGCAGTACTTC	CASSPREQSYEQYF
TRBV5-1	TRBJ2-1	TRBD1	.	TGCGCCAGCAGCCGGGGTGGTCCGACAGGGGTCTATGAGCAGTTCTTC	CASSRGGPTGVYEQFF